The clone carrying this T cell receptor (beta chain) was observed a few times. Its antigen is not identified. V was clipped by 0 bases and J by 7 bases; unmatched bases: 10. In germline, CDR1 is SGHRS, CDR2 YFSETQ. This CDR3 spans 17 amino acids. Time point in this sample: sample taken at primary tumor resection. The donor population consisted of approximately 79 patients with untreated, early-stage non-small cell lung cancer. Sequencing of whole RNA from tumor, nontumor lung or frozen PBMC involved no sorting. Using its own MiXCR run on the 5' RACE reads, TCRdb lists one record per CDR3 protein. Of 9,500 to 11,000 distinct CDR3 sequences in the sample, about 5.5% were seen once. These data are taken from a study of spatial heterogeneity in lung cancer. Study outcomes and limitations: Tumoral mutation counts were tracked by counts of expanded intratumoral alpha and beta TCRs.

Sequenced here: lung tumor tissue, sampled at surgery. The sequence came from a male donor with early-stage non-small cell lung cancer. This chain links TRBV5-1 with TRBJ2-3; 11 nucleotides align to TRBD2. CDR3 DNA sequence: TGCGCCAGCAGCTTGGGCTTACTAGCGGGAGAGGGGAATACGCAGTATTTT. Translated, it gives CASSLGLLAGEGNTQYF.